This T cell receptor beta chain was captured by sequencing in a study of CD8 T cells in Susac syndrome. Sequencing of TCR beta was undertaken in CD8+ and CD4+ T cells derived from blood. RNA totalling roughly 0.45 to 1 ug underwent reverse transcription with random hexamers. TCRdb reprocessed the immunoSEQ multiplex PCR reads via MiXCR and lists one record per CDR3 protein. The profile shows hundreds of thousands of distinct CDR3 sequences, approximately 95% of them singletons. V dropped 2 bases and J dropped 4 bases, with 10 bases sitting between them. The CDR3 totals 13 residues. Germline V CDR1 and CDR2: SQVTM, ANQGSEA.

Sequenced sample: CD4+ T cells from PBMCs. The V and J genes are TRBV29-1 and TRBJ2-3; tentative D call: TRBD2 (6 bases). The TCR sequence derives from a human donor with multiple sclerosis. CDR3 region: CSVEREWADTQYF. CDR3 nucleotides: TGCAGCGTTGAACGGGAGTGGGCAGATACGCAGTATTTT.